A single sample is the source of the 25 T cell receptor beta chains below, sequenced in a study of response to subunit inactivated influenza vaccine. One entry per CDR3 protein results from TCRdb running MiXCR on the RT-PCR reads. This table has almost 600,000 distinct CDR3 sequences, approximately 15% appearing once. Sample: PBMCs from blood, taken approximately 12 days after vaccination. Receptors were obtained from a man aged 50-59 years who received an inactivated influenza vaccine.

The chain uses TRBV4-3 and TRBJ2-7; the D is unclear. CDR3 size: 14 residues. Trimming cost V 0 bases and J 1 base, with 7 bases left between them. CDR1 and CDR2 (germline): LGHNA, YSLEER. CDR3 nucleotide sequence: TGCGCCAGCAGCCAAGACGTAAAATCCTACGAGCAGTACTTC. Translated, it gives CASSQDVKSYEQYF.

V usage is TRBV11-2 and J usage is TRBJ2-6; 8 positions agree with TRBD2. The CDR3 is made up of 20 amino acids. Germline trimming cut 1 base from V and 0 bases from J; bases unmatched to any gene: 11. The germline CDR1 and CDR2 sequences are SGHAT and FQNNGV. The CDR3 spells CASSLVSGGSAVSGANVLTF. CDR3 nucleotide sequence: TGTGCCAGCAGCTTAGTCAGCGGGGGATCGGCTGTCTCTGGGGCCAACGTCCTGACTTTC.

This chain connects TRBV7-2 to TRBJ2-1; 9 bases align to TRBD2. The CDR3 consists of 15 residues. Losses at the gene ends were 3 bases for V and 4 bases for J; bases not matched to a gene: 4. Germline loops: CDR1 SGHTA, CDR2 FQGNSA. This chain's CDR3 is CASSFSGGVYNEQFF. The CDR3, as DNA: TGTGCCAGCAGCTTTAGCGGGGGAGTTTACAATGAGCAGTTCTTC.

This chain uses TRBV20-1 with TRBJ1-2; no clear D gene. The ends were cut back, 4 bases at V and 2 bases at J, with 17 bases in the middle. The CDR3 spans 15 residues. Germline assignment: CDR1 DFQATT and CDR2 SNEGSKA (reference sequence). The CDR3 region has the DNA TGCAGTGCTAAGGGTTCTGGGCGGGGAAACTATGGCTACACCTTC. This encodes CSAKGSGRGNYGYTF.

This clonotype was seen ten or more times. The chain uses TRBV10-3 and TRBJ2-5, with D unclear. V was trimmed by 11 bases and J by 1 base, leaving 17 bases between them. Germline values: CDR1 ENHRY, CDR2 SYGVKD. The CDR3 runs to 14 residues. Here the CDR3 reads CAAAMTQFQETQYF. In nucleotides, the CDR3 is TGTGCCGCAGCAATGACCCAGTTCCAAGAGACCCAGTACTTC.

The V call is TRBV7-2, the J call TRBJ2-7; 10 bases agree with TRBD1. The trim removed 4 bases at V and 3 bases at J, leaving 9 bases unmatched. There are 16 residues in the CDR3. Germline lookup yields CDR1 SGHTA and CDR2 FQGNSA. CDR3 sequence: CASSSRWDRGYYEQYF. CDR3 sequence (DNA): TGTGCCAGCAGCTCCCGATGGGACAGGGGCTACTACGAGCAGTACTTC.

The chain couples TRBV4-2 to TRBJ2-3; no firm D call. CDR1 and CDR2 from the germline V gene are LGHNA and YNFKEQ. This CDR3 has 14 residues. V was shortened by 3 bases and J by 6 bases, with 13 bases between the two germline ends. The CDR3 protein is CASSQSVSGDTQYF. The CDR3 DNA reads as TGTGCCAGCAGCCAGTCAGTGTCGGGTGATACGCAGTATTTT.

The chain has TRBV20-1 and TRBJ2-5; 11 positions agree with TRBD2. The CDR3 contains 13 residues. Germline CDR1 reads DFQATT; CDR2 reads SNEGSKA (reference sequence). Unmatched junction bases numbered 3, after V lost 5 bases and J lost 4 bases. The CDR3 here is CSALAGGRETQYF. The DNA of the CDR3 is TGCAGTGCTCTAGCGGGGGGTCGAGAGACCCAGTACTTC.

This chain links TRBV5-1 with TRBJ2-3; D not certain. The CDR3 contains 15 residues. In germline, CDR1 is SGHRS, CDR2 YFSETQ. V was pared by 3 bases and J by 2 bases, with 13 bases between. This CDR3 is CASSYRDPNTDTQYF. The CDR3 bases are TGCGCCAGCAGCTACAGAGACCCAAACACAGATACGCAGTATTTT.

A few counts support this clonotype. The V call is TRBV11-2, the J call TRBJ1-5, with D hard to call. The V and J ends lost 0 bases and 5 bases respectively, with 5 bases between them. This CDR3 region has 13 residues. The germline V gene encodes CDR1 SGHAT and CDR2 FQNNGV. CDR3 bases: TGTGCCAGCAGCTTAGAAAGGGATCAGCCCCAGCATTTT. Protein product: CASSLERDQPQHF.

The rearrangement joins TRBV12-3 or TRBV12-4 to TRBJ2-3; D gene uncertain. The CDR3 has 11 residues. The ends were cut back, 7 bases at V and 5 bases at J, with 7 bases in the middle. The CDR3 DNA reads TGTGCCAGCACCGTTCTAGATACGCAGTATTTT. Translated: CASTVLDTQYF.

Comments on this clonotype: At one boundary the junction diverges from the germline segment, which might be a read error. The chain couples TRBV9 to TRBJ1-1; weak D call: TRBD1 (6 bases). Germline-derived CDR1 and CDR2 are SGDLS and YYNGEE. The CDR3 loop spans 14 amino acids. The CDR3 region has the DNA TGTGCCGGCAGCGCCCGGACAGAACCTGTGGAAGCTTTCTTT. It codes for CAGSARTEPVEAFF. The full variable domain, with the rest looked up from reference TRBV9 and TRBJ1-1, is DSGVTQTPKHLITATGQRVTLRCSPRSGDLSVYWYQQSLDQGLQFLIQYYNGEERAKGNILERFSAQQFPDLHSELNLSSLELGDSALYFCAGSARTEPVEAFFGQGTRLTVV.

Only a few counts were recorded for this clonotype. This chain joins TRBV18 and TRBJ2-1; D might be TRBD1 (6 bases). The CDR3 covers 18 residues. Trimming stripped 0 bases from V and 4 bases from J, with 19 bases between. The germline gives CDR1 KGHSH, CDR2 LQKENI. As DNA, the CDR3 is TGTGCCAGCTCACCACCGCAGGGGTCTCTGGTATATTACAATGAGCAGTTCTTC. Protein: CASSPPQGSLVYYNEQFF.

This clonotype was seen a few times. The V and J genes are TRBV6-1 and TRBJ2-2; D perhaps matches TRBD2 (6 bases). Germline values: CDR1 MNHNS, CDR2 SASEGT. The CDR3 runs to 15 residues. V was trimmed by 8 bases and J by 0 bases, leaving 13 bases between them. In nucleotides, the CDR3 is TGTGCCAGCCACGGCGGGGCCGCGAACACCGGGGAGCTGTTTTTT. Its protein is CASHGGAANTGELFF.

This chain links TRBV6-2 or TRBV6-3 with TRBJ1-1; D perhaps matches TRBD1 (5 bases). Germline CDR1 is MNHEY and CDR2 is SVGEGT. The CDR3 totals 18 residues. V was cut by 7 bases and J by 3 bases, with 27 bases left in between. The CDR3 loop reads CASTKRGNVRVLDTEAFF. The CDR3 DNA reads TGTGCCAGCACCAAGCGGGGGAACGTAAGAGTTTTGGACACTGAAGCTTTCTTT.

The chain recombines TRBV6-2 or TRBV6-3 with TRBJ2-7; 8 bases are shared with TRBD1. The CDR3 spans 15 residues. V lost 0 bases to trimming and J lost 4 bases; unmatched junction nucleotides: 5. CDR1 and CDR2 (germline): MNHEY, SVGEGT. The CDR3 reads CASSYSTRGQYEQYF. In nucleotides, the CDR3 is TGTGCCAGCAGTTACTCTACCAGGGGGCAATACGAGCAGTACTTC.

CDR3 nucleotide sequence: TGTGCCAGCAGTGCGCAACAGGGGGCGAGTGAAGCTTTCTTT. This translates into CASSAQQGASEAFF. This sequence joins TRBV12-3 or TRBV12-4 and TRBJ1-1; 9 bases are a match to TRBD1. There are 14 residues in the CDR3. With 5 bases clipped from V and 7 bases from J, the junction kept 8 bases outside the gene matches.

This clonotype appeared a few times. V is TRBV6-2 or TRBV6-3 and J is TRBJ2-7, with 8 bases that match TRBD2. This CDR3 spans 13 amino acids. Germline CDR1 MNHEY, CDR2 SVGEGT. The V segment lost 4 bases and the J segment 11 bases; nucleotides outside the gene matches: 10. CDR3 nucleotide sequence: TGTGCCAGCAGTTCCGGGACTAGTGTAAGCAAGTACTTC. Translation gives CASSSGTSVSKYF.

This clonotype was recorded a few times. The chain is built from TRBV7-2 and TRBJ2-7; maybe TRBD1 (5 bases). The CDR3 spans 14 residues. Trimming took 1 base from V and 3 from J, leaving 10 bases between them. The germline V gene encodes CDR1 SGHTA and CDR2 FQGNSA. Here the CDR3 DNA reads TGTGCCAGCAGCTTAGTTCCAGGGAACTACGAGCAGTACTTC. It is translated as CASSLVPGNYEQYF.

V usage is TRBV20-1 and J usage is TRBJ2-5, with a tentative D call TRBD1 (5 bases). This CDR3 contains 14 residues. CDR1 and CDR2 (germline): DFQATT, SNEGSKA (reference sequence). With 2 bases removed from V and 0 bases from J, the gap between germline ends came to 10 bases. The CDR3 region has the DNA TGCAGTGCTAGATATACAGGCAACCAAGAGACCCAGTACTTC. Its protein is CSARYTGNQETQYF.

The rearrangement joins TRBV4-2 to TRBJ2-4; 10 bases line up with TRBD1. In germline, CDR1 is LGHNA, CDR2 YNFKEQ. Trimming took 1 base from V and 9 from J; bases not matched to a gene: 3. This CDR3 is built from 14 residues. The CDR3 loop reads CASSQVGTGAIQYF. Written as DNA, the CDR3 is TGTGCCAGCAGCCAAGTGGGGACAGGGGCCATTCAGTACTTC.

This clonotype was counted only a few times. This sequence joins TRBV28 and TRBJ2-5; TRBD1 aligns across 8 bases. Trimming removed 2 bases from V and 6 bases from J; junction bases left unmatched: 8. The CDR3 has 15 amino acids. Germline CDR1 and CDR2: MDHEN and SYDVKM. The CDR3 nucleotides are TGTGCCAGCAGTTTAATCGGACAGGGATGGAAGACCCAGTACTTC. This translates into CASSLIGQGWKTQYF. The variable domain in full, with the rest retrieved from reference TRBV28 and TRBJ2-5, is DVKVTQSSRYLVKRTGEKVFLECVQDMDHENMFWYRQDPGLGLRLIYFSYDVKMKEKGDIPEGYSVSREKKERFSLILESASTNQTSMYLCASSLIGQGWKTQYFGPGTRLLVL.

This chain links TRBV4-3 with TRBJ1-4; weak D call: TRBD1 (5 bases). Germline loops: CDR1 LGHNA, CDR2 YSLEER. The V end was cut by 1 base, the J end by 8 bases, with 14 bases between. The CDR3 consists of 15 residues. The CDR3 spells CASSQGAGAREKLFF. The CDR3, as DNA: TGCGCCAGCAGCCAAGGAGCCGGGGCGCGGGAAAAACTGTTTTTT.

This chain joins TRBV15 and TRBJ2-1; 11 bases fit TRBD2. The germline gives CDR1 LNHNV, CDR2 YYDKDF (reference sequence). The CDR3 is 15 residues long. V dropped 2 bases and J dropped 8; count of bases not matched to a gene: 5. The CDR3 loop reads CATSRLAGGFDEQFF. The CDR3 DNA sequence: TGTGCCACCAGCAGACTAGCGGGAGGATTTGATGAGCAGTTCTTC.

This clonotype was picked up a small number of times. The chain combines TRBV28 with TRBJ1-6, with D possibly matching TRBD1 (6 bases). The CDR3 length is 13 residues. V dropped 5 bases and J dropped 14 bases, with 16 bases sitting between them. The germline V gene has CDR1 MDHEN and CDR2 SYDVKM. CDR3 coding DNA: TGTGCCAGCAGTCCACCGGGGGGGGCCTCCCTCCACTTT. It specifies CASSPPGGASLHF.